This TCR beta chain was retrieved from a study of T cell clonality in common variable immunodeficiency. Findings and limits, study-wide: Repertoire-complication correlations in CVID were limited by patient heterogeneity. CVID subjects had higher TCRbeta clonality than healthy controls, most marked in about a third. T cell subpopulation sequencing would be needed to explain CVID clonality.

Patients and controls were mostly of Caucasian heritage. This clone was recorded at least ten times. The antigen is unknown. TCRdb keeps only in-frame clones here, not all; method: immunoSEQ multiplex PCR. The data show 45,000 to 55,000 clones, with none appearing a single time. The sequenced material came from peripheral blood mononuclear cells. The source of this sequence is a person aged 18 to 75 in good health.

Partial CDR3 DNA: TGTGCCAGCGGACTAGCGGGAGACACAGATACG. It yields the protein CASGLAGDTDT. The entire CDR3 sequence reads CASGLAGDTDTQYF. The chain recombines TRBV10-3 with TRBJ2-3; TRBD2 agrees at 13 bases. The read finishes 3 residues shy of the CDR3 end, and the germline J gene is used to complete it. The V gene end was trimmed by 10 bases and the J gene end by 2 bases; junction bases not matched to a gene: 3. Per germline, CDR1 ENHRY and CDR2 SYGVKD. This CDR3 is 14 amino acids long.